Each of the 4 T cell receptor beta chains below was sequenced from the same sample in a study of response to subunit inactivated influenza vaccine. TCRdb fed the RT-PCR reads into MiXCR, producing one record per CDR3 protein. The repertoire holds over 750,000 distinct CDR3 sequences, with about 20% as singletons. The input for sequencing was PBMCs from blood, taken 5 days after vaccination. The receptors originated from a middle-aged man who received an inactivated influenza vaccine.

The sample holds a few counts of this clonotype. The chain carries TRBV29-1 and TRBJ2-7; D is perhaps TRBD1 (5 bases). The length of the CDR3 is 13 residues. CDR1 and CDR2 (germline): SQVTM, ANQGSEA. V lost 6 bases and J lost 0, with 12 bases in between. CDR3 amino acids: CSVLVTASYEQYF. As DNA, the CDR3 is TGCAGCGTGTTGGTGACAGCCTCCTACGAGCAGTACTTC.

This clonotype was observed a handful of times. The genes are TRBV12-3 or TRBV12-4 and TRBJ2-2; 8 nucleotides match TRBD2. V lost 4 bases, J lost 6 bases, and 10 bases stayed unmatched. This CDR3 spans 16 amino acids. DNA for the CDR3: TGTGCCAGCAGTTCTCGGGGGGGCGGGAGCCCCGGGGAGCTGTTTTTT. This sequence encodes CASSSRGGGSPGELFF.

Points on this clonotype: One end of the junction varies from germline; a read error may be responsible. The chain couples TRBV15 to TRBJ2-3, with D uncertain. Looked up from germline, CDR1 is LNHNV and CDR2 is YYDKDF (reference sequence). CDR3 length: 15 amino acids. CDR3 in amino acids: CSTSRDPSGTDTQYF. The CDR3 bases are TGCTCCACCAGCAGAGATCCCAGCGGCACAGATACGCAGTATTTT.

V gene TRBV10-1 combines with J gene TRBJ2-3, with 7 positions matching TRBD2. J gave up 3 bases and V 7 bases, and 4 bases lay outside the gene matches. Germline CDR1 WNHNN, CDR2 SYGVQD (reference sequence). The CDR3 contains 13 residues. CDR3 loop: CASKPGGTDTQYF. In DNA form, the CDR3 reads TGCGCCAGCAAACCGGGGGGAACAGATACGCAGTATTTT.